Below are 26 T cell receptor beta chains sequenced from a single sample in a study of Ad26.COV2.S vaccination and SARS-CoV-2 variants. Here immunoSEQ multiplex PCR was the method, and the copy in TCRdb shows in-frame clones only, minus some. The sample yields 300,000 to 350,000 clones, 90% seen once. The treatment denotes: around 19 received Ad26.COV2.S at low or high dose, single or two shots; about five received placebo; per-sample allocation not given. Sampling took place 63 days after the first vaccine or placebo injection. This specimen consisted of peripheral blood, obtained in a trial of Ad26.COV2.S vaccine versus placebo. The origin of the receptors is a person aged 18-60 years who received the Ad26.COV2.S COVID-19 vaccine or a placebo.

The chain has TRBV18 and TRBJ2-2; D ambiguous. This CDR3 contains 13 residues. The ends were cut back, 2 bases at V and 8 bases at J, with 9 bases in the middle. Germline CDR1 is KGHSH and CDR2 is LQKENI. CDR3 bases: TGTGCCAGCTCACCAGGATCGAGTGGGGAGCTGTTTTTT. It is translated as CASSPGSSGELFF.

V usage is TRBV6-5 and J usage is TRBJ2-1; TRBD1 or TRBD2 may be the D gene (5 bases each). Germline-derived CDR1 and CDR2 are MNHEY and SVGAGI. V was cut by 7 bases and J by 7 bases, with 20 bases left in between. The CDR3 covers 15 residues. Here the CDR3 reads CASTPRNVGENEQFF. The CDR3 coding sequence is TGTGCCAGCACCCCCAGGAATGTAGGGGAGAATGAGCAGTTCTTC.

This chain joins TRBV6-2 or TRBV6-3 and TRBJ1-2; D gene uncertain. There are 12 residues in the CDR3. Germline CDR1 reads MNHEY; CDR2 reads SVGEGT. Between the trimmed V and J ends, which lost 5 bases and 7 bases, there was a span of 11 bases. The CDR3 loop is CASSEAPGGYTF. The CDR3 region has the DNA TGTGCCAGCAGTGAGGCTCCTGGTGGCTACACCTTC.

The chain recombines TRBV29-1 with TRBJ1-1; 7 positions agree with TRBD1. J lost 4 bases, V lost 0 bases, and 5 bases had no gene match. Germline CDR1 and CDR2: SQVTM and ANQGSEA. CDR3 length: 14 residues. The CDR3 DNA reads TGCAGCGTTGAAGATAGCAGGGACAGCACTGAAGCTTTCTTT. This translates into CSVEDSRDSTEAFF.

The chain employs TRBV12-5 and TRBJ1-1; no definite D call. The CDR3 is 14 amino acids. V gave up 7 bases and J gave up 5 bases, with 17 bases separating them. CDR1 and CDR2 from the germline V gene are LGHNT and FRNRAP. For the CDR3, the DNA is TGTGCTAGTGCTCTACCCAGGTGGTATACTGAAGCTTTCTTT. Its protein product is CASALPRWYTEAFF.

The rearrangement uses TRBV6-5 and TRBJ1-2; D perhaps matches TRBD1 (5 bases). Germline V gives CDR1 MNHEY, CDR2 SVGAGI. This CDR3 is 16 amino acids long. V dropped 4 bases and J dropped 4 bases, with 19 bases sitting between them. The CDR3 DNA sequence: TGTGCCAGCAGTTCCAACTCCAGGGAGGGAAGCTATGGCTACACCTTC. Protein: CASSSNSREGSYGYTF.

V gene TRBV15 combines with J gene TRBJ2-6; 8 bases align to TRBD2. The CDR3 covers 17 residues. Germline V gene data show CDR1 as LNHNV and CDR2 as YYDKDF (reference sequence). With 5 bases clipped from V and 0 bases from J, the junction kept 6 bases outside the gene matches. CDR3 in amino acids: CATSSPGGPSGANVLTF. The CDR3 nucleotides are TGTGCCACCAGCTCCCCGGGGGGGCCCTCTGGGGCCAACGTCCTGACTTTC.

This chain joins TRBV10-3 and TRBJ2-7; D is undetermined. Germline V lookup: CDR1 ENHRY, CDR2 SYGVKD. The CDR3 has 12 amino acids. The V end was cut by 0 bases, the J end by 3 bases, with 3 bases between. The CDR3 nucleotides are TGTGCCATCAGTGAGTCGCTCTACGAGCAGTACTTC. Protein: CAISESLYEQYF.

The J gene is TRBJ2-3, the V gene TRBV2; D remains ambiguous. Between the trimmed V and J ends, which lost 4 bases and 1 base, there was a span of 15 bases. From germline, CDR1 is SNHLY and CDR2 FYNNEI. The CDR3 has 16 amino acids. The CDR3: CASSAFTGVGTDTQYF. Here the CDR3 DNA reads TGTGCCAGCAGTGCCTTTACCGGTGTGGGCACAGATACGCAGTATTTT.

The CDR3 sequence: CASSVITGETDTQYF. Here the CDR3 DNA reads TGTGCCAGCAGCGTAATCACAGGGGAGACAGATACGCAGTATTTT. The rearrangement uses TRBV9 and TRBJ2-3; the match to TRBD1 covers 7 bases. J lost 3 bases, V lost 1 base, and 5 bases had no gene match. This CDR3 has 15 residues. Germline V gives CDR1 SGDLS, CDR2 YYNGEE.

This chain links TRBV5-6 with TRBJ2-5, with D possibly matching TRBD1 (5 bases). The V end was cut by 6 bases, the J end by 1 base, with 10 bases between. The germline V gene has CDR1 SGHDT and CDR2 YYEEEE. This CDR3 contains 13 residues. The CDR3 DNA sequence: TGTGCCAGCAACCACAGGTCCCAAGAGACCCAGTACTTC. Encoded protein: CASNHRSQETQYF.

The chain carries TRBV15 and TRBJ2-7, with D maybe TRBD1 (6 bases). CDR1 LNHNV and CDR2 YYDKDF come from the germline V gene (reference sequence). CDR3 size: 14 residues. V was trimmed by 5 bases and J by 2 bases, leaving 13 bases between them. In DNA form, the CDR3 reads TGTGCCACCAGCCGACAGGCCCGACCCTACGAGCAGTACTTC. Translation: CATSRQARPYEQYF.

This clone has just a few counts. The chain links TRBV7-2 to TRBJ1-5; D unclear. The CDR3 sequence is 13 residues long. Trimming pared 3 bases from V and 6 bases from J, leaving 9 bases between. CDR1 and CDR2 from the germline V gene are SGHTA and FQGNSA. The CDR3 DNA sequence: TGTGCCAGCAGCTTTGGAGGACGTCAGCCCCAGCATTTT. Protein product: CASSFGGRQPQHF.

In this sample, this clone turned up once. This chain connects TRBV19 to TRBJ2-7; 7 bases agree with TRBD1. Per the germline V gene, CDR1 is LNHDA and CDR2 is SQIVND (reference sequence). The CDR3 consists of 14 residues. Unmatched junction bases numbered 6, after V lost 5 bases and J lost 2 bases. CDR3 amino acids: CASSPRDSAYEQYF. Here the CDR3 DNA reads TGTGCCAGTAGTCCCCGGGACAGCGCCTACGAGCAGTACTTC.

This rearrangement joins TRBV7-8 to TRBJ1-4, with unresolved D. Germline CDR1 and CDR2: SGHVS and FQNEAQ. V lost 3 bases and J lost 4, with 12 bases in between. The CDR3 runs to 15 residues. CDR3 nucleotides: TGTGCCAGCAGCTTTAGAGGCGGGTATAATGAAAAACTGTTTTTT. Translation gives CASSFRGGYNEKLFF.

V is TRBV19 and J is TRBJ2-1, with TRBD2 matching 13 bases. Germline CDR1 and CDR2: LNHDA and SQIVND (reference sequence). After removal of 5 bases from V and 7 bases from J, the junction contained 5 bases not matched to a gene. The CDR3 consists of 15 residues. CDR3 region: CASSPGLAGVNEQFF. The CDR3 DNA is TGTGCCAGTAGTCCCGGACTAGCGGGAGTTAATGAGCAGTTCTTC.

This chain uses TRBV5-1 with TRBJ1-4; D is unresolved. Germline-derived CDR1 and CDR2 are SGHRS and YFSETQ. The CDR3 runs 18 residues. V lost 3 bases, J lost 0 bases, and 18 bases lay in between. CDR3 sequence reads: CASSYLWGTDSTNEKLFF. For the CDR3, the DNA is TGCGCCAGCAGCTATCTATGGGGAACCGATTCAACTAATGAAAAACTGTTTTTT.

V and J are TRBV29-1 and TRBJ2-7, with 11 bases aligning to TRBD2. Germline V CDR1 and CDR2: SQVTM, ANQGSEA. The ends lost 6 bases at V and 2 bases at J; junction bases unmatched: 6. The CDR3 loop spans 14 amino acids. CDR3 in amino acids: CSVISGRGPYEQYV. The CDR3 DNA is TGCAGCGTCATTAGCGGGAGGGGCCCCTACGAGCAGTACGTC.

The V call is TRBV6-5, the J call TRBJ1-3; maybe TRBD1 (5 bases). This CDR3 has 15 residues. Trimming left V 9 bases short and J 0 bases short, with 15 bases between. Germline V gene data show CDR1 as MNHEY and CDR2 as SVGAGI. CDR3 coding DNA: TGTGCCAGTCTGCGACAGACTCACTCTGGAAACACCATATATTTT. Translating it yields CASLRQTHSGNTIYF.

V is TRBV19 and J is TRBJ2-3; weak D call: TRBD1 (6 bases). The CDR3 is 15 amino acids. Per germline, CDR1 LNHDA and CDR2 SQIVND (reference sequence). V dropped 2 bases and J dropped 4 bases, with 13 bases sitting between them. The CDR3 sequence is CASSITPGDADTQYF. In DNA, the CDR3 is TGTGCCAGTAGTATAACCCCAGGGGATGCAGATACGCAGTATTTT. Supplemented by reference TRBV19 and TRBJ2-3, the full variable domain reads DGGITQSPKYLFRKEGQNVTLSCEQNLNHDAMYWYRQDPGQGLRLIYYSQIVNDFQKGDIAEGYSVSREKKESFPLTVTSAQKNPTAFYLCASSITPGDADTQYFGPGTRLTVL.

This chain joins TRBV4-1 and TRBJ1-5; TRBD1 is a possible D gene (6 bases). The germline CDR1 and CDR2 sequences are MGHRA and YSYEKL. With 0 bases removed from V and 7 bases from J, the gap between germline ends came to 13 bases. CDR3 length: 15 residues. The CDR3 loop is CASSQEWGLRQPQHF. DNA for the CDR3: TGCGCCAGCAGCCAAGAATGGGGGCTTCGGCAGCCCCAGCATTTT.

This rearrangement joins TRBV28 to TRBJ1-6; D is possibly TRBD1 (5 bases). The CDR3 runs 15 residues. CDR1 is MDHEN, CDR2 SYDVKM, per germline. V lost 2 bases and J 10 bases, leaving 15 bases between the germline ends. The CDR3 DNA reads TGTGCCAGCAGTTTAGGGCAGGGTAGGGGATCACCCCTCCACTTT. Translation gives CASSLGQGRGSPLHF.

The rearrangement links TRBV7-6 to TRBJ2-3; 10 bases align to TRBD2. Losses at the gene ends were 8 bases for V and 3 bases for J; bases not matched to a gene: 14. Per the germline V gene, CDR1 is SGHVS and CDR2 is FNYEAQ. The CDR3 runs to 17 residues. This CDR3 is CASEVAAGGPLTDTQYF. In DNA form, the CDR3 reads TGTGCCAGCGAAGTAGCAGCGGGAGGGCCTTTGACAGATACGCAGTATTTT.

V usage is TRBV10-3 and J usage is TRBJ1-3; D is perhaps TRBD1 (6 bases). V lost 7 bases and J lost 2, with 12 bases in between. The germline CDR1 and CDR2 sequences are ENHRY and SYGVKD. The CDR3 is 14 amino acids. As DNA, the CDR3 is TGTGCCATCAATGAACCAGGGGCTGGAAACACCATATATTTT. Encoded protein: CAINEPGAGNTIYF.

The chain recombines TRBV9 with TRBJ1-4; no firm D call. This CDR3 region has 13 residues. Germline CDR1 and CDR2: SGDLS and YYNGEE. The germline V and J ends were trimmed by 0 bases and 4 bases, with 4 bases remaining between them. The CDR3 bases are TGTGCCAGCAGCGTAGGGGGTAATGAAAAACTGTTTTTT. Translated, it gives CASSVGGNEKLFF.

The chain has TRBV12-3 or TRBV12-4 and TRBJ1-1; unclear D gene. The CDR3 runs 13 residues. V lost 2 bases, J lost 3 bases, and 7 bases lay in between. The CDR3: CASSLTPDTEAFF. The CDR3 coding sequence is TGTGCCAGCAGTTTAACCCCCGACACTGAAGCTTTCTTT.